This record looks at one T cell receptor beta chain sequence and its context. The antigen remains unidentified. Each PCR replicate from the sorted subsets contained about 180 ng DNA, which is tens of thousands of T cell genomes. Assay: immunoSEQ multiplex PCR; the TCRdb copy retains only in-frame clones and omits some. The profile shows roughly 770,000 clones, around 96% of them singletons. This specimen belongs to a study of shared clonotypes between healthy human individuals. Findings and limits, study-wide: Clonotype sharing levels among donors were expected to vary with sequencing depth. Though the depth was large, rarefaction showed that sorted-subset sequencing was incomplete.

CD45RO-negative CD8 cells positively selected for CCR7 made up the naive population, which excluded terminally differentiated effector memory CD45RA+ cells. Every donor was a Caucasian adult from Nashville, Tennessee. Trimming removed 2 bases from V and 7 bases from J, with 6 bases in between. Germline lookup yields CDR1 MNHEY and CDR2 SVGAGI. The length of the CDR3 is 11 residues. This clonotype was sampled from a man aged 25-45 years in good health. The chain recombines TRBV6-5 with TRBJ2-7, with D unresolved. The sequencing input was naive CD8+ T cells sorted from blood. The DNA for the CDR3 is TGTGCCAGCAGTTACCTAATGGAGCAGTACTTC. This translates into CASSYLMEQYF.